The rows below give T cell receptor beta chains drawn from one sample of a study of blood T cell repertoires in COVID-19. TCRdb keeps only in-frame clones here, not all; method: immunoSEQ multiplex PCR. This sample has about 260,000 clones; about nine tenths occur once, and the top ten carry approximately 2.6%. Material: peripheral blood. Every receptor here comes from a person aged 18 to 35 with COVID-19, enrolled during active disease. Each CDR3 is given with its conserved first and last residue. The order of the fields is clone size, D gene, J gene, V gene, CDR3 DNA, CDR3 protein. The D gene is left open where the match is weak. Part of the rows lack a size; the others show once, few, many or a class for expanded clones.

NA TRBD1 TRBJ2-7 TRBV4-2 TGTGCCAGCCGAGGGACAGCAACCGCCTACGAGCAGTACTTC CASRGTATAYEQYF
once TRBD1 TRBJ2-2 TRBV2 TGTGCCAGCAGTCCTCCGGGACAGGGGGAGCTGTTTTTT CASSPPGQGELFF
NA NA TRBJ1-5 TRBV15 TGTGCCACCAGCAGAGATAAGGGGTATAGCAATCAGCCCCAGCATTTT CATSRDKGYSNQPQHF
NA TRBD1 TRBJ1-6 TRBV4-1 TGCGCCAGCAGCCACCCACAGGGGCGTAATTCACCCCTCCACTTT CASSHPQGRNSPLHF
NA NA TRBJ2-3 TRBV9 TGTGCCAGCAGCCCCTCGACGGGGCGGGGCCCCACAGATACGCAGTATTTT CASSPSTGRGPTDTQYF
NA NA TRBJ1-5 TRBV6-5 TGTGCCAGCAAAAACGTGCCAGATAGCAATCAGCCCCAGCATTTT CASKNVPDSNQPQHF
once NA TRBJ2-1 TRBV27 TGTGCCAGCAGTTCCAGTTATGAGCAGTTCTTC CASSSSYEQFF
NA TRBD2 TRBJ2-7 TRBV5-1 TGCGCCAGCAGCCCAACGGGGGGGACCTACGAGCAGTACTTC CASSPTGGTYEQYF
NA NA TRBJ1-1 TRBV11-2 TGTGCCAGCAGCTCCGGGGGGGGGCGCACTGAAGCTTTCTTT CASSSGGGRTEAFF
NA NA TRBJ1-1 TRBV27 TGTGCCAGCAGTTATCAGGGAAACGCTGAAGCTTTCTTT CASSYQGNAEAFF